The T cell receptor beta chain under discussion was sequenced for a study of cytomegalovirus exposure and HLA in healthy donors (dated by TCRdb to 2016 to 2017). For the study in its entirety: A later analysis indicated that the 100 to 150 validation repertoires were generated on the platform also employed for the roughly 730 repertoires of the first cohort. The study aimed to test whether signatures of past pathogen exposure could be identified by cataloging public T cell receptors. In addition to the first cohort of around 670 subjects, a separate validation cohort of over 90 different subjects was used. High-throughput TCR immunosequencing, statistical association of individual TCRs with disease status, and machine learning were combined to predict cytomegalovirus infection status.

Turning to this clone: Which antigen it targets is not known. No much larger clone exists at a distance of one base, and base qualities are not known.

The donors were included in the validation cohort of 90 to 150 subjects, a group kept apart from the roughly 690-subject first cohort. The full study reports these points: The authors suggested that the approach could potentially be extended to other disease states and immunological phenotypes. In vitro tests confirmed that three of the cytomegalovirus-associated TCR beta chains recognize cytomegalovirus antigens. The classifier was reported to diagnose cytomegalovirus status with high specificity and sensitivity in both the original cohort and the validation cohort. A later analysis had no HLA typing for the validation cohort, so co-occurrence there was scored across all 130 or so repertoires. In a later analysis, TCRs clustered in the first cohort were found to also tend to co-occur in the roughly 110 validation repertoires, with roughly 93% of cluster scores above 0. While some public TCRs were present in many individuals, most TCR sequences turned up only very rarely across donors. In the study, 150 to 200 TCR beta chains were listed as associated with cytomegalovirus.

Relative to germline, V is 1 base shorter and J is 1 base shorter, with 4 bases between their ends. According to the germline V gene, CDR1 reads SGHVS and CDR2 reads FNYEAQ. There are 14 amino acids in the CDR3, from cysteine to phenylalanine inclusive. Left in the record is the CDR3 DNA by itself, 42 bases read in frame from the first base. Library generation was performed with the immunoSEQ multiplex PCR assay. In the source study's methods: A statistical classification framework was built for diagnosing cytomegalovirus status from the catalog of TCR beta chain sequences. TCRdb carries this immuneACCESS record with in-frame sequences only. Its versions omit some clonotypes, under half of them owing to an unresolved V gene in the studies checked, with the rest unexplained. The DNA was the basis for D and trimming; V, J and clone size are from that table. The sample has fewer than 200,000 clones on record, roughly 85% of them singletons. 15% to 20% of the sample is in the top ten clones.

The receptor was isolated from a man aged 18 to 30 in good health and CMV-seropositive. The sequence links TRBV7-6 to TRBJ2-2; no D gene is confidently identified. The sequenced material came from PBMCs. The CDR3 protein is CASSLGGNTGELFF. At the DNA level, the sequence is TGTGCCAGCAGCTTAGGAGGGAACACCGGGGAGCTGTTTTTT. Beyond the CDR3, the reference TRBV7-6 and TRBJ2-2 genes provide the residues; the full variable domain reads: GAGVSQSPRYKVTKRGQDVALRCDPISGHVSLYWYRQALGQGPEFLTYFNYEAQQDKSGLPNDRFSAERPEGSISTLTIQRTEQRDSAMYRCASSLGGNTGELFFGEGSRLTVL.